This T cell receptor (beta chain) was identified during a study of OX40 agonist ivuxolimab in advanced cancers. The germline gives CDR1 SGHTA, CDR2 FQGTGA. This CDR3 region has 14 residues. Trimming removed 4 bases from V and 8 bases from J; junction bases left unmatched: 7. The assay was immunoSEQ multiplex PCR, and TCRdb's table has in-frame clones only and misses some. The sample holds about 62,000 clones, 92% seen once. The chain carries TRBV7-3 and TRBJ2-1; 8 positions match TRBD1. This receptor was obtained from an adult with an advanced solid tumor such as melanoma, head and neck, liver or kidney cancer. This specimen was CD4+ or CD8+ T cells sorted from blood, taken in a trial of the OX40 agonist ivuxolimab. This CDR3 is CASSSGQGYDEQFF. CDR3 sequence (DNA): TGTGCCAGCAGCTCCGGACAGGGTTACGATGAGCAGTTCTTC.